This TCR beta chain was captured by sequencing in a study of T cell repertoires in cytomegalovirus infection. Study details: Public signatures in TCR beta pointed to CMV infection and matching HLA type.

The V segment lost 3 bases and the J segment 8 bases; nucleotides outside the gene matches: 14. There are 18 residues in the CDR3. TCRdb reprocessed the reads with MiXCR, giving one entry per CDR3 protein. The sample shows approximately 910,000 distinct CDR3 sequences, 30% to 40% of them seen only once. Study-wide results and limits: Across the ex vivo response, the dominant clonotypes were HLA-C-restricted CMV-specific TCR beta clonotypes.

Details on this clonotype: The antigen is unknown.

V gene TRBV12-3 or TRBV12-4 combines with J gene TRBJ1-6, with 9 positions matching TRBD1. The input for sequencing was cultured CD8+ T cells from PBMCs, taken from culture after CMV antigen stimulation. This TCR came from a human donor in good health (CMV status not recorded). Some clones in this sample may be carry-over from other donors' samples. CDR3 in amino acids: CASSFHTATGQGDSPLHF. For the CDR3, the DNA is TGTGCCAGCAGTTTTCATACGGCTACGGGACAGGGAGATTCACCCCTCCACTTT.